Here is one T cell receptor beta chain with its context. Its cognate antigen has yet to be identified. No per-base quality is available; no much larger clone lies one base away. This entry belongs to a study of shared clonotypes between healthy human individuals (dated by TCRdb to the early 2020s). Concerning the study at large: A couple of women and a few men aged 18 to 49 years were included in the cohort. Per donor, three plates each were used for CD4 naive and CD4 memory, two for CD8 naive, and one for CD8 memory. To estimate repertoire size and how much clonotypes are shared between individuals, the study performed deep sequencing of blood TCR repertoires from a few healthy adults. To increase sequencing depth and limit assay-specific biases, TCR repertoire library preparation and sequencing were carried out by different laboratories using diverse techniques. Leukapheresis yielded between about 0.85 and 10 billion PBMCs per donor.

Here is what the overall study found, with its caveats: Sharing across a few donors was observed for about 5% of naive CD4, around 3.5% of naive CD8, 2% to 2.5% of memory CD4, and around 0.42% of memory CD8 clonotypes. Based on pairwise subsampling, the degree of clonotype sharing among donors was expected to be affected by sequencing depth. Rarefaction of sorted-subset datasets indicated incomplete sequencing despite the large sequencing depth. Compared with non-shared clonotypes, clonotypes shared by all four sorted-subset donors had higher generation probabilities. Because the study included only a small number of donors, the genetic and exposure-history diversity represented was limited. Sampling was restricted to blood, and TCR repertoires in tissues likely differ from the TCR repertoires found in blood. Naive subsets generally had larger estimated clonotype richness than memory subsets did.

The CDR3 has 15 amino acids, counting the end cysteine and phenylalanine. Just CDR3 DNA is preserved here, 45 bases in frame from base 1. The CDR1 and CDR2 encoded by the germline V gene (reference sequence) are SGHAT and FQDESV. V is trimmed back by 5 bases and J by 4 bases, and the junction contains 10 bases that no gene match accounts for. TCR CDR3 regions were amplified from genomic DNA by multiplex PCR using the deep immunoSEQ assay. Extracted genomic DNA from each cell subset was distributed evenly across all wells of several immunoSEQ 96-well plates, and each plate was treated as a replicate. Each replicate PCR for sorted subsets received about 210 ng genomic DNA, equal to tens of thousands of T cell genomes. The purified libraries were quantified using a Qubit 3.0 fluorometer, sized with a Bioanalyzer 2100, and then quantified again using the KAPA Library Quantification kit. Every immunoSEQ 96-well plate was sequenced on a dedicated single-read 150-cycle Illumina NextSeq 550 flow cell. As for how the authors treated the data: Because the immunoSEQ output included only junctional sequences and no quality scores, the filtering could not be the same as the filtering used for full-length reads. Sequences were annotated with PyIR, a Python wrapper for IgBLAST v1.9, and V/J genes and CDR3 were assigned using IMGT germline references. Any read was removed if the V/J assignment was weak (E-value above 1e-6), the CDR3 was missing, or the read contained stop codons, out-of-frame junctions, or ambiguous translated residues. A V3J clonotype was defined by an identical inferred V gene, J gene, and CDR3 amino acid sequence. The percentage overlap between two repertoires was calculated by dividing the number of shared unique clonotypes by the size of the smaller repertoire. Richness of each repertoire was evaluated using RTK rarefaction, the Chao1 estimator, and Recon v2.1 estimates of unobserved clonotypes. Generation probabilities were computed with OLGA for all TCRbeta clonotypes obtained by the gDNA method from a few donors. This immuneACCESS table, as held by TCRdb, lists in-frame sequences with V and J called but not all clones. Of the missing ones, under half trace to an unresolved V gene in checked studies; the others have no known cause. That table supplies the V and J calls and clone size; D and trimming were determined from the DNA. The sample table lists roughly 2.2 million clones, 93% of them with a count of one. 0.39% of the sample comes from the top ten.

Healthy HIV-negative adults with no recently reported acute infections or vaccinations were included as donors. Only Caucasian adults living in Nashville, Tennessee, USA were represented among the donors. CD4+ T cells were enriched through magnetic negative selection, after which naive cells were positively selected on CD45RA and the remaining negative fraction served as the memory subset. Blood was collected by leukapheresis, and PBMCs were isolated by Ficoll-Histopaque density gradient centrifugation and then cryopreserved in liquid nitrogen vapor phase. Analytical flow cytometry was used to check the purity and quantity of each magnetically sorted T cell population. Genomic DNA was isolated from each sorted fraction and quantified by UV absorbance on a Nanodrop 2000c.

The rearrangement joined TRBV11-1 to TRBJ2-7, with 8 junctional bases fitting TRBD1. The receptor comes from a man younger than 35 in good health. Some clones in this sample may be carry-over from other donors' samples. Material for sequencing was naive CD4+ T cells from PBMCs. The meaning of the sample's cell subset or site label: CD45RA+ positively selected. The DNA is TGTGCCAGCAGCGCACCGGACAGGGCGGGGTACGAGCAGTACTTC. Protein translation: CASSAPDRAGYEQYF.